The present T cell receptor (beta chain) was sequenced within a study of human T cells and chemical hapten exposure. About the study: Per-sample TCR yields varied mainly from small pooled library volume differences.

Time point here: patch test 2, 6 weeks after DPC sensitization. Treatment: therapeutic diphenylcyclopropenone sensitization with weekly scalp DPC. Ten or more counts support this clonotype. Original data processing: A typical sample had 93,000 or so TCRs, with about 23,224 to 690,600 overall. Each CDR3 protein gets one entry after TCRdb re-called the RACE reads with MiXCR. The V and J calls and clone size come from TCRdb's table, not from the authors' own analysis. This sample carries over 130,000 distinct CDR3 sequences, about an eighth of them seen once, and the ten largest clones take more than 1.1%. The CDR3 has 15 amino acids. The V gene's germline CDR1 is LNHDA and CDR2 SQIVND (reference sequence). Deletions cut 2 bases from V and 2 bases from J, with 11 bases between.

The receptor was isolated from a woman in her fifties or sixties with alopecia areata. Some clones in this sample may be carry-over from other donors' samples. The rearrangement uses TRBV19 and TRBJ2-3; D remains unclear. The input for sequencing was whole blood, taken in connection with sensitization to the hapten diphenylcyclopropenone (DPC). The CDR3 region is CASSINTLHTDTQYF. The CDR3 DNA reads TGTGCCAGTAGTATAAACACGCTCCACACAGATACGCAGTATTTT.